A single T cell receptor beta chain is shown here with its context. The data were taken from a study of blood T cell repertoires in COVID-19. Whole-study context: Samples taken during acute and convalescent COVID-19 were collected in the United States, Italy and Spain. PBMCs, B-cell-depleted T cells, or T cells provided the cDNA or gDNA that made up the material.

Original methodology: Using reference gene primer amplification, nucleated cell counts were estimated. The repertoire was sequenced with immunoSEQ multiplex PCR; TCRdb's copy has only in-frame clones and lacks some. V and J calls and clone size are given by that table; D and trimming were obtained from the DNA. The repertoire holds approximately 110,000 clones, approximately 85% seen once, with around 4% in the top ten. The germline CDR1 and CDR2 sequences are MNHEY and SVGAGI. Trimming cost V 2 bases and J 0 bases, with 14 bases left between them. The CDR3 is 16 amino acids. This TCR was sampled from a man aged 50 to 59 with acute or convalescent COVID-19. The chain uses TRBV6-5 and TRBJ2-7, with a tentative D call TRBD1 (5 bases). The sequencing sample was made of peripheral blood. CDR3 nucleotides: TGTGCCAGCAGTTACAGAGGACACCGTTCCTCCTACGAGCAGTACTTC. Translation: CASSYRGHRSSYEQYF.